The rows below give T cell receptor beta chains drawn from one sample of a study of T cells in narcolepsy. Profiling relied on immunoSEQ multiplex PCR, and the TCRdb table lists in-frame clones only, not all of them. The table includes under 40,000 clones, roughly 77% detected once. Sequencing input: CD45RA- memory CD4+ T cells from PBMCs. These receptors all come from a human donor with narcolepsy. Each CDR3 is given with its conserved first and last residue. A D gene is named only where the DNA matches it firmly. A clone size is listed for some rows: how often the clone was seen (once, few, many), or a class if it is expanded.

V gene	J gene	D gene	clone size	CDR3 protein	CDR3 DNA
TRBV30	TRBJ2-1	TRBD2	-	CAWTRLAGRNEQFF	TGTGCCTGGACCCGACTAGCGGGACGCAATGAGCAGTTCTTC
TRBV4-1	TRBJ1-2	-	-	CASSQDWDPYGYTF	TGCGCCAGCAGCCAAGACTGGGATCCCTATGGCTACACCTTC
TRBV28	TRBJ1-1	-	-	CAESRGGKNTEAFF	TGTGCCGAATCTAGGGGGGGGAAGAACACTGAAGCTTTCTTT
TRBV25-1	TRBJ1-6	TRBD1	-	CASSDVGGDSPLHF	TGTGCCAGCAGTGACGTAGGGGGCGATTCACCCCTCCACTTT
TRBV19	TRBJ1-5	TRBD1	-	CASSMGQGGAQPQHF	TGTGCCAGTAGTATGGGACAGGGGGGTGCGCAGCCCCAGCATTTT
TRBV27	TRBJ1-1	-	-	CASSLSGAGNTEAFF	TGTGCCAGCAGTTTGTCCGGGGCTGGGAACACTGAAGCTTTCTTT
TRBV6-1	TRBJ2-5	-	few	CASSPGDQETQYF	TGTGCCAGCAGCCCCGGGGACCAAGAGACCCAGTACTTC
TRBV7-3	TRBJ2-1	-	-	CASSLNPAPNEQFF	TGTGCCAGCAGCTTAAATCCAGCCCCCAATGAGCAGTTCTTC
TRBV5-1	TRBJ2-5	-	once	CASSPDVGVETQYF	TGCGCCAGCAGCCCGGATGTAGGGGTTGAGACCCAGTACTTC
TRBV6-6	TRBJ1-1	-	few	CASPSSSGSTEAFF	TGTGCCAGCCCATCTTCATCGGGTTCGACTGAAGCTTTCTTT
TRBV4-1	TRBJ2-5	-	-	CASSRGGLGETQYF	TGCGCCAGCAGTCGTGGGGGGCTGGGGGAGACCCAGTACTTC
TRBV30	TRBJ1-6	-	-	CAWMDMTTFENSPLHF	TGTGCCTGGATGGATATGACGACCTTTGAGAATTCACCCCTCCACTTT
TRBV27	TRBJ2-1	TRBD2	-	CASRPPGLVYNEQFF	TGTGCCAGCAGGCCGCCGGGACTAGTTTACAATGAGCAGTTCTTC
TRBV5-1	TRBJ2-1	TRBD2	-	CASSLLAGGVRNEQFF	TGCGCCAGCAGCTTGCTAGCGGGAGGGGTTAGGAATGAGCAGTTCTTC
TRBV28	TRBJ2-2	-	-	CASSHNRDRTGELFF	TGTGCCAGCAGCCACAACCGCGACAGGACCGGGGAGCTGTTTTTT
TRBV4-1	TRBJ2-3	TRBD1	-	CASSLGQGNTDTQYF	TGCGCCAGCAGCCTCGGACAGGGAAACACAGATACGCAGTATTTT